The rows below give T cell receptor beta chains drawn from one sample of a study of tissue T cells after allogeneic stem cell transplantation. The method was immunoSEQ multiplex PCR; TCRdb's version includes in-frame clones alone and lacks a portion of them. The sample carries 650 to 950 clones, roughly 39% recorded once. Sequenced material: ileal tissue, taken at autopsy. These receptors all come from a female patient aged 40-69 years with steroid-refractory graft-versus-host disease after an allogeneic stem cell transplant. Some T cells may arise from the graft donor. Each CDR3 is given with its conserved first and last residue. The D gene is left open where the match is weak. A clone size is listed for some rows: how often the clone was seen (once, few, many), or a class if it is expanded.

v_gene	d_gene	j_gene	abundance	CDR3aa	CDR3nt
TRBV10-3	-	TRBJ1-3	few	CAISQAAQGNTIYF	TGTGCCATCAGTCAAGCGGCACAGGGAAACACCATATATTTT
TRBV18	TRBD2	TRBJ2-7	-	CASSPGTDSGGTYEQYF	TGTGCCAGCTCACCAGGGACAGATAGCGGGGGGACGTACGAGCAGTACTTC
TRBV5-4	-	TRBJ1-2	-	CASSFWGGDGYTF	TGTGCCAGCAGCTTCTGGGGGGGAGATGGCTACACCTTC
TRBV20-1	-	TRBJ2-5	once	CSASGGTQYF	TGCAGTGCTAGCGGCGGGACCCAGTACTTC
TRBV6-6	TRBD1	TRBJ2-7	-	CASSSSDRGAYEQYF	TGTGCCAGCAGTTCCTCGGACAGGGGCGCCTACGAGCAGTACTTC
TRBV6-5	-	TRBJ1-1	-	CASSYSGRTEAFF	TGTGCCAGCAGTTACAGCGGGAGGACTGAAGCTTTCTTT
TRBV2	-	TRBJ1-2	few	CASSEARGSYGYTF	TGTGCCAGCAGTGAAGCGAGGGGCAGCTATGGCTACACCTTC
TRBV10-3	-	TRBJ1-2	few	CAISDSRGYGYTF	TGTGCCATCAGTGACTCCCGGGGTTATGGCTACACCTTC
TRBV5-5	-	TRBJ1-3	large	CASSLAGSGNTIYF	TGTGCCAGCAGCTTGGCGGGGTCTGGAAACACCATATATTTT
TRBV5-1	TRBD1	TRBJ2-7	-	CASSLGQGANEQYF	TGCGCCAGCAGCTTGGGGCAGGGGGCGAACGAGCAGTACTTC
TRBV24-1	-	TRBJ1-2	once	CATSDFRGTDYTF	TGTGCCACCAGTGATTTTCGAGGGACTGACTACACCTTC
TRBV2	-	TRBJ1-2	-	CASRTGNGYTF	TGTGCCTCCAGGACGGGGAATGGCTACACCTTC
TRBV6-5	-	TRBJ2-5	-	CASSILWGGKETQYF	TGTGCCAGCAGTATCTTGTGGGGCGGAAAAGAGACCCAGTACTTC
TRBV4-1	-	TRBJ2-7	large	CASSQDPSGRAYEQYF	TGCGCCAGCAGCCAAGATCCTTCCGGCAGAGCCTACGAGCAGTACTTC
TRBV7-2	TRBD1	TRBJ1-5	-	CASSLDRGGSNQPQHF	TGTGCCAGCAGCTTAGACAGGGGTGGGAGCAATCAGCCCCAGCATTTT
TRBV13	TRBD2	TRBJ2-7	large	CASKRTSVSYEQYF	TGTGCCAGCAAACGGACTAGCGTATCCTACGAGCAGTACTTC
TRBV5-1	TRBD1	TRBJ2-5	few	CASSLGDRGAETQYF	TGCGCCAGCAGCTTGGGGGACAGGGGCGCAGAGACCCAGTACTTC
TRBV29-1	-	TRBJ2-3	few	CSVEVMGGSTDTQYF	TGCAGCGTTGAAGTTATGGGCGGGAGCACAGATACGCAGTATTTT